Below are 5 T cell receptor beta chains sequenced from a single sample in a study of control samples from healthy donors and cancer patients. Sequencing used immunoSEQ multiplex PCR; TCRdb keeps in-frame clones, though not all of them. The repertoire holds about 120,000 clones, with about nine tenths as singletons. The material sequenced was blood. The receptors were sampled from a man aged 40-50 years in good health.

The V call is TRBV6-6, the J call TRBJ2-6; D is perhaps TRBD1 (5 bases). V lost 8 bases and J lost 0, with 8 bases in between. This CDR3 spans 14 amino acids. Germline assignment: CDR1 MNHNY and CDR2 SVGAGI (reference sequence). In nucleotides, the CDR3 is TGTGCCAGCGATACAGGCTCTGGGGCCAACGTCCTGACTTTC. As protein: CASDTGSGANVLTF.

The chain links TRBV24-1 to TRBJ2-5; 10 bases are shared with TRBD1. Per the germline V gene, CDR1 is KGHDR and CDR2 is SFDVKD. V dropped 3 bases and J dropped 4; count of bases not matched to a gene: 4. This CDR3 has 15 residues. The CDR3 protein is CATSDHRDRGETQYF. The CDR3 DNA sequence: TGTGCCACCAGTGATCACCGGGACAGGGGAGAGACCCAGTACTTC.

This clone is judged medium-sized. J is TRBJ1-4 and V is TRBV20-1, with D possibly being TRBD1 (6 bases). The CDR3 has 12 amino acids. Germline CDR1 and CDR2: DFQATT and SNEGSKA (reference sequence). V was shortened by 3 bases and J by 15 bases, with 17 bases between the two germline ends. CDR3 residues: CSASRTALGLFF. CDR3 nucleotide sequence: TGCAGTGCTAGTAGGACAGCCCTGGGTTTGTTTTTT.

The J gene is TRBJ2-1, the V gene TRBV3-1 (or the pseudogene TRBV3-2); D is perhaps TRBD2 (5 bases). Germline V gene lookup returns CDR1 LGHDT and CDR2 YNNKEL (reference sequence). CDR3 length: 17 amino acids. Trimming took off 4 bases at V and 2 bases at J, with 18 bases between the two ends. The CDR3 DNA is TGTGCCAGCAGCCCCGAGGGCAGCCAATTTACCTACAATGAGCAGTTCTTC. It encodes CASSPEGSQFTYNEQFF.

This rearrangement joins TRBV15 to TRBJ1-3; 8 bases match TRBD1. CDR1 and CDR2 from the germline V gene are LNHNV and YYDKDF (reference sequence). This CDR3 has 15 residues. V was pared by 4 bases and J by 3 bases, with 5 bases of the junction left unmatched. CDR3 DNA: TGTGCCACCAGCACCCCACAGGGGGGTGGAAACACCATATATTTT. Its protein is CATSTPQGGGNTIYF. The variable domain in full, with the rest retrieved from reference TRBV15 and TRBJ1-3, is DAMVIQNPRYQVTQFGKPVTLSCSQTLNHNVMYWYQQKSSQAPKLLFHYYDKDFNNEADTPDNFQSRRPNTSFCFLDIRSPGLGDTAMYLCATSTPQGGGNTIYFGEGSWLTVV.